Here is one T cell receptor beta chain with its context. Antigen: not known. This specimen comes from a study of blood T cells in healthy people across ages. Overall study results and limits: TCR beta diversity per million T cells fell roughly linearly with age.

This CDR3 is built from 15 residues. Trimming pared 7 bases from V and 1 base from J, leaving 13 bases between. Germline CDR1 and CDR2: LGHNA and YNFKEQ. With a J-beta primer mix and a sample-barcoded 5' primer, a second PCR ran roughly 7 to 11 cycles. TCRdb analysed the 5' RACE reads with MiXCR anew, one entry per CDR3 protein. The sample lists roughly 1,100,000 distinct CDR3 sequences; 20% to 25% were seen once. The data also belong to a second study, concerning T cells of mothers and their children.

The receptor comes from a girl aged 2 to 9 in good health. The specimen sequenced was blood. The V call is TRBV4-2, the J call TRBJ2-2; D ambiguous. The CDR3 DNA follows: TGTGCCAGCAACGCCCCGAACGAGAACACCGGGGAGCTGTTTTTT. This codes for CASNAPNENTGELFF.